Listed below are T cell receptor beta chains from one sample, sequenced in a study of T cells after yellow fever vaccination. TCRdb re-called the 5' RACE reads with MiXCR, one entry per CDR3 protein. The repertoire holds hundreds of thousands of distinct CDR3 sequences, with roughly 4% as singletons. The specimen comprised PBMCs, sampled on the day of the yellow fever booster vaccination. The receptor set was obtained from a man between 18 and 29 years old who received the YFV17D yellow fever vaccine. Both conserved end residues are trimmed from each CDR3. Fields, in order: D gene, CDR3 length, clone size, V gene, CDR3 protein. A D gene is named only where the DNA matches it firmly. Clone size, where shown, is once, few, many, or a class for clones that have expanded.

d_gene: NA
len: 13
abundance: few
v_gene: TRBV11-2
CDR3aa: ASSLSYMGYNEQF

d_gene: NA
len: 12
abundance: many
v_gene: TRBV14
CDR3aa: ASSQDQGPETQY

d_gene: NA
len: 14
abundance: NA
v_gene: TRBV7-2
CDR3aa: ASSLVGIFGNSPLH

d_gene: NA
len: 14
abundance: many
v_gene: TRBV7-3
CDR3aa: ASSWGKVTNTGELF

d_gene: NA
len: 10
abundance: NA
v_gene: TRBV5-5
CDR3aa: ASSPGQLGYT

d_gene: TRBD2
len: 16
abundance: few
v_gene: TRBV4-2
CDR3aa: ASSQDWASGGTTDTQY

d_gene: NA
len: 9
abundance: few
v_gene: TRBV20-1
CDR3aa: SASRSYEQY

d_gene: TRBD2
len: 13
abundance: many
v_gene: TRBV5-1
CDR3aa: ASSFGLAGEDTQY

d_gene: NA
len: 15
abundance: many
v_gene: TRBV7-9
CDR3aa: ASSLRTEPTSTDTQY

d_gene: NA
len: 12
abundance: NA
v_gene: TRBV28
CDR3aa: ATSALGGNYGYT

d_gene: NA
len: 13
abundance: few
v_gene: TRBV7-3
CDR3aa: ASSLTHRGSETQY

d_gene: NA
len: 15
abundance: NA
v_gene: TRBV7-3
CDR3aa: ASSLLPVGENNSPLH

d_gene: TRBD2
len: 12
abundance: few
v_gene: TRBV29-1
CDR3aa: SVETSGGYNEQF

d_gene: NA
len: 14
abundance: few
v_gene: TRBV5-5
CDR3aa: ASSPRRDSVRDTQY

d_gene: NA
len: 9
abundance: many
v_gene: TRBV12-3/TRBV12-4
CDR3aa: ASRTQAEAF

d_gene: TRBD1
len: 12
abundance: NA
v_gene: TRBV19
CDR3aa: ASSSGQGWTEAF

d_gene: NA
len: 10
abundance: many
v_gene: TRBV10-3
CDR3aa: AISEDYNEQF

d_gene: TRBD2
len: 11
abundance: few
v_gene: TRBV29-1
CDR3aa: SLSGRLQETQY

d_gene: NA
len: 12
abundance: many
v_gene: TRBV5-1
CDR3aa: ASSGVREVGELF

d_gene: TRBD1
len: 10
abundance: many
v_gene: TRBV2
CDR3aa: ASRPGQGGLY

d_gene: NA
len: 12
abundance: many
v_gene: TRBV12-3/TRBV12-4
CDR3aa: ASSLASPHTEAF

d_gene: NA
len: 11
abundance: NA
v_gene: TRBV6-5
CDR3aa: ASRRGTPDEQY

d_gene: TRBD1
len: 16
abundance: NA
v_gene: TRBV18
CDR3aa: ASSPPESGRGWKETQY

d_gene: NA
len: 14
abundance: many
v_gene: TRBV11-2
CDR3aa: ASSRGTGSSYNEQF

d_gene: TRBD2
len: 15
abundance: once
v_gene: TRBV7-2
CDR3aa: ASRPPVSGGADREQF

d_gene: NA
len: 12
abundance: many
v_gene: TRBV29-1
CDR3aa: SVELRGKEEKLF

d_gene: TRBD1
len: 11
abundance: NA
v_gene: TRBV29-1
CDR3aa: SVAGGLNQPQH

d_gene: TRBD2
len: 12
abundance: NA
v_gene: TRBV12-3/TRBV12-4
CDR3aa: ASSERGGVDTQY

d_gene: NA
len: 10
abundance: many
v_gene: TRBV11-2
CDR3aa: ASSLELAGQY

d_gene: TRBD1
len: 12
abundance: NA
v_gene: TRBV7-6
CDR3aa: ASSFYEGAETQY

d_gene: TRBD1
len: 13
abundance: many
v_gene: TRBV4-3
CDR3aa: ASSPIQGGSDTQY

d_gene: NA
len: 11
abundance: few
v_gene: TRBV20-1
CDR3aa: SAGTGSGGTIY

d_gene: NA
len: 11
abundance: NA
v_gene: TRBV7-9
CDR3aa: ASSATGSETQY

d_gene: NA
len: 14
abundance: many
v_gene: TRBV12-3/TRBV12-4
CDR3aa: ASSLRGGVSYNEQF

d_gene: NA
len: 16
abundance: NA
v_gene: TRBV7-2
CDR3aa: ASSLNGPKFQGVDTQY

d_gene: TRBD1
len: 12
abundance: many
v_gene: TRBV7-6
CDR3aa: ASSEDRGLYGYT

d_gene: NA
len: 13
abundance: many
v_gene: TRBV27
CDR3aa: ASSFFLSPTQPQH

d_gene: NA
len: 13
abundance: NA
v_gene: TRBV15
CDR3aa: ATSRGLGVWDTQY